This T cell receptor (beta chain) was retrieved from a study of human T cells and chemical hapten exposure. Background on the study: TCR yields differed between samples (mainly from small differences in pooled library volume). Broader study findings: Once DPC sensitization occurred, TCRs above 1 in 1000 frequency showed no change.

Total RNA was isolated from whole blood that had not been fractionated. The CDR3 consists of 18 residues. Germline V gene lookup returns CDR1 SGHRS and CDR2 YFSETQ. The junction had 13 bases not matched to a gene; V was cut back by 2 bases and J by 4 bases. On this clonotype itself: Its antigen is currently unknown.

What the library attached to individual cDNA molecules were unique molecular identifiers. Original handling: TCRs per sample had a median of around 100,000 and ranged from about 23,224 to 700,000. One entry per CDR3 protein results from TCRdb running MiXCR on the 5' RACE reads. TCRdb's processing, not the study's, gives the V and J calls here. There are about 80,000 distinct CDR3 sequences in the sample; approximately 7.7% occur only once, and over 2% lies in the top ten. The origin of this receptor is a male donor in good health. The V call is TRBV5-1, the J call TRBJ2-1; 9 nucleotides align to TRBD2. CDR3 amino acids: CASSLRGNSGGGYNEQFF. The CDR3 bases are TGCGCCAGCAGCTTACGAGGGAATAGCGGGGGAGGGTACAATGAGCAGTTCTTC.